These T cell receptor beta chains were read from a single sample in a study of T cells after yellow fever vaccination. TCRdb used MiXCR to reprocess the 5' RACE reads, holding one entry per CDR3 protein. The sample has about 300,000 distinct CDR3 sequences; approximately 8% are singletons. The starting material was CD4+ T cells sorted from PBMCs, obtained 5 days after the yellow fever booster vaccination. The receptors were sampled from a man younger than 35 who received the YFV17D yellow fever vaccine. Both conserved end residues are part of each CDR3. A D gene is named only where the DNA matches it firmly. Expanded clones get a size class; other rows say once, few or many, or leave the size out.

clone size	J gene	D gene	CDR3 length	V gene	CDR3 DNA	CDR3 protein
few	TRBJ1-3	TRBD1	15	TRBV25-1	TGTGCCAGCAGTGACAAGGGGGCAAGTGGAAACACCATATATTTT	CASSDKGASGNTIYF
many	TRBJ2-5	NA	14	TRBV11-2	TGTGCCAGCAGCTTAATTCCGTCCCCCGAGACCCAGTACTTC	CASSLIPSPETQYF
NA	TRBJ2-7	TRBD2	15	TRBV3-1	TGTGCCAGCAGCCACGGACTAGCGGGGGGAGGCGAGCAGTACTTC	CASSHGLAGGGEQYF
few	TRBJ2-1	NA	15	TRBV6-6	TGTGCCAGCAGTTACTGGATAGTCTCCGACAATGAGCAGTTCTTC	CASSYWIVSDNEQFF
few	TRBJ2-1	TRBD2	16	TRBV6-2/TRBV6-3	TGTGCCAGCAGTAGCCGGACTAGCTACTCCTACAATGAGCAGTTCTTC	CASSSRTSYSYNEQFF
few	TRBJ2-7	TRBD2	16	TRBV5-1	TGCGCCAGCAGCTACACCCTAGCGGGGGGAACCTACGAGCAGTACTTC	CASSYTLAGGTYEQYF
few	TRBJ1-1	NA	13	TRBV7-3	TGTGCCAGCAGCCGAAAGACCGACACTGAAGCTTTCTTT	CASSRKTDTEAFF
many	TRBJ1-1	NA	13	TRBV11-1	TGTGCCAGCAGCTTTAATGCAGCGCCTGAAGCTTTCTTT	CASSFNAAPEAFF
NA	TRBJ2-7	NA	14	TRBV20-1	TGCAGTGCTACCCCCGGACAGCGGGTCTACGAGCAGTACTTC	CSATPGQRVYEQYF
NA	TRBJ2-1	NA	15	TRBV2	TGTGCCAGCACGGAATGGGGGATCTCCTACAATGAGCAGTTCTTC	CASTEWGISYNEQFF
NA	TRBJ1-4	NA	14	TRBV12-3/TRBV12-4	TGTGCCAGCAGTTTAGCTGCTTTGAGGGAAAAACTGTTTTTT	CASSLAALREKLFF
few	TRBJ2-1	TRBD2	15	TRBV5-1	TGCGCCAGCAGCCCACCGCGGGGGACGGGAAATGAGCAGTTCTTC	CASSPPRGTGNEQFF
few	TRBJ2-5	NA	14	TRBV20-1	TGCAGTGCTAGAGCGGGATTGCCCCAAGAGACCCAGTACTTC	CSARAGLPQETQYF
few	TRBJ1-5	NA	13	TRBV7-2	TGTGCCAGCAGCTCGTATGAGGATCAGCCCCAGCATTTT	CASSSYEDQPQHF
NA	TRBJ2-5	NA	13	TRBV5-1	TGCGCCAGCAGCTTATACAGGGAAGAGACCCAGTACTTC	CASSLYREETQYF
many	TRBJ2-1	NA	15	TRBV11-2	TGTGCCAGCAGCCGTAGAATACCCCCCGGGGATGAGCAGTTCTTC	CASSRRIPPGDEQFF
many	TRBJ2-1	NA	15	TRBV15	TGTGCCACCAGCAGAGATACGGGGGAGAACAATGAGCAGTTCTTC	CATSRDTGENNEQFF
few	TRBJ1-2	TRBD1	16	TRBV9	TGTGCCAGCAGCGCGACAGGGCTGCGGGCTAACTATGGCTACACCTTC	CASSATGLRANYGYTF
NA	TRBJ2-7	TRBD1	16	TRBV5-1	TGCGCCAGCAGCTTTCAAACAGGGGGCATAGCCTACGAGCAGTACTTC	CASSFQTGGIAYEQYF